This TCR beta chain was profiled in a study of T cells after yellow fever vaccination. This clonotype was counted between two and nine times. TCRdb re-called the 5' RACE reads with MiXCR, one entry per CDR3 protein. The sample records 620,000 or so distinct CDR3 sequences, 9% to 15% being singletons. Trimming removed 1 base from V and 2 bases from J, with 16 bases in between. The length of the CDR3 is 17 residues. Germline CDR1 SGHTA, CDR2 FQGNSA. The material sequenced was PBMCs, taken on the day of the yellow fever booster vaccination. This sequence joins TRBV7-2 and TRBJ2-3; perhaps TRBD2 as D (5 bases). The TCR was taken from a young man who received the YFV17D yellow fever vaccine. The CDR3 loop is CASSLVSASLPTDTQYF. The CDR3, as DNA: TGTGCCAGCAGCTTAGTTTCGGCTAGCCTACCCACAGATACGCAGTATTTT.